Following are 21 T cell receptor beta chains from one sample sequenced in a study of cytomegalovirus exposure and HLA in healthy donors. The PCR contained 60 Vbeta and 13 Jbeta primers. The data were produced by immunoSEQ multiplex PCR, yet TCRdb's version contains in-frame clones alone and is incomplete. Of about 190,000 clones in the sample, 80% to 90% were seen once. Sequenced: PBMCs. Receptor source: a woman in her twenties or thirties in good health and CMV-seronegative.

The chain combines TRBV6-6 with TRBJ1-2; a weak D match, TRBD1 (5 bases). Germline-derived CDR1 and CDR2 are MNHNY and SVGAGI (reference sequence). The germline V and J ends were trimmed by 10 bases and 0 bases, with 15 bases remaining between them. There are 14 residues in the CDR3. CDR3 region: CATSAGGTNYGYTF. CDR3 nucleotides: TGTGCCACTTCCGCTGGGGGGACTAACTATGGCTACACCTTC.

V and J are TRBV7-9 and TRBJ2-7; a possible D gene is TRBD2 (6 bases). Trimming took 0 bases from V and 12 from J, leaving 18 bases between them. CDR3 size: 14 residues. Germline CDR1 reads SEHNR; CDR2 reads FQNEAQ (reference sequence). The CDR3: CASSLALGGETLYF. The CDR3 nucleotides are TGTGCCAGCAGCTTAGCGTTGGGGGGAGAAACTCTGTACTTC.

The rearrangement joins TRBV30 to TRBJ2-3, with TRBD1 identical over 9 bases. The germline CDR1 and CDR2 sequences are GTSNPN and SVGIG (reference sequence). CDR3 length equals 16 residues. V was clipped by 0 bases and J by 0 bases; unmatched bases: 4. CDR3 DNA: TGTGCCTGGAGTGTATCGGGACAGGGTAGCACAGATACGCAGTATTTT. Residues: CAWSVSGQGSTDTQYF. The whole variable domain, remainder taken from reference TRBV30 and TRBJ2-3, is SQTIHQWPATLVQPVGSPLSLECTVEGTSNPNLYWYRQAAGRGLQLLFYSVGIGQISSEVPQNLSASRPQDRQFILSSKKLLLSDSGFYLCAWSVSGQGSTDTQYFGPGTRLTVL.

This chain links TRBV9 with TRBJ2-2, with D possibly matching TRBD2 (7 bases). The germline V gene has CDR1 SGDLS and CDR2 YYNGEE. The CDR3 loop spans 14 amino acids. Trimming cost V 7 bases and J 6 bases, with 16 bases left between them. The CDR3 DNA is TGTGCCAGCTCCAAGTGGGGGGGCTCCGGGGAGCTGTTTTTT. Translation gives CASSKWGGSGELFF.

This chain connects TRBV4-1 to TRBJ2-3; 11 bases line up with TRBD2. In germline, CDR1 is MGHRA, CDR2 YSYEKL. The CDR3 has 16 residues. The V gene end was trimmed by 1 base and the J gene end by 3 bases; junction bases not matched to a gene: 3. CDR3 sequence reads: CASSQVGLAETDTQYF. The CDR3 DNA is TGCGCCAGCAGCCAAGTGGGACTAGCGGAGACAGATACGCAGTATTTT.

As DNA, the CDR3 is TGTGCCAGCAGTCCCAATAGCGGGGGGAACACCGGGGAGCTGTTTTTT. Its translation: CASSPNSGGNTGELFF. The chain couples TRBV2 to TRBJ2-2; 9 positions match TRBD2. Germline lookup yields CDR1 SNHLY and CDR2 FYNNEI. There are 16 residues in the CDR3. J lost 1 base, V lost 5 bases, and 5 bases had no gene match.

This sequence joins TRBV11-2 and TRBJ2-1, with D hard to call. CDR1 and CDR2 (germline): SGHAT, FQNNGV. The V end was cut by 4 bases, the J end by 10 bases, with 20 bases between. This CDR3 region has 15 residues. CDR3 region: CASSSAWVRSSEQFF. The CDR3 DNA follows: TGTGCCAGCAGCTCGGCCTGGGTCCGGAGTAGCGAGCAGTTCTTC.

The V and J genes are TRBV19 and TRBJ2-2, with D perhaps matching TRBD2 (6 bases). Trimming shortened V by 9 bases and J by 6 bases, and 17 bases separated the two germline ends. This CDR3 has 14 amino acids. Germline V gives CDR1 LNHDA, CDR2 SQIVND (reference sequence). For the CDR3, the DNA is TGTGCCAGCTCACCCCAAAGGGAGGCCGGGGAGCTGTTTTTT. Translated: CASSPQREAGELFF.

The chain combines TRBV7-8 with TRBJ2-1, with 12 bases matching TRBD2. CDR1 and CDR2 from the germline V gene are SGHVS and FQNEAQ. The CDR3 has 16 residues. After removal of 5 bases from V and 7 bases from J, the junction contained 9 bases not matched to a gene. The CDR3 loop is CASSRTSGTRMNEQFF. DNA for the CDR3: TGTGCCAGCAGCCGGACTAGCGGGACCAGGATGAATGAGCAGTTCTTC.

The CDR3 nucleotides read TGTGCCAGCAGTTTATGGGCGGGACAGGGGGTCTCCGAGCAGTACTTC. Its protein is CASSLWAGQGVSEQYF. The chain employs TRBV28 and TRBJ2-7; 11 bases map to TRBD1. Germline V gene sequence: CDR1 MDHEN, CDR2 SYDVKM. The CDR3 spans 16 residues. V trimming: 0 bases; J trimming: 6 bases; junction bases outside the gene matches: 7.

The rearrangement uses TRBV28 and TRBJ2-3, with TRBD1 matching 11 bases. V gave up 9 bases and J gave up 8 bases; unmatched junction bases: 10. The germline CDR1 and CDR2 sequences are MDHEN and SYDVKM. CDR3 length equals 14 residues. CDR3 sequence (DNA): TGTGCCAGTGGGGGACAGGGGGGTTTAGGTACGCAGTATTTT. Protein sequence: CASGGQGGLGTQYF.

The J gene is TRBJ2-1, the V gene TRBV5-1; perhaps TRBD2 as D (6 bases). This CDR3 has 15 amino acids. V lost 0 bases and J 5 bases, leaving 12 bases between the germline ends. From germline, CDR1 is SGHRS and CDR2 YFSETQ. CDR3 sequence (DNA): TGCGCCAGCAGCTTGGCACTAGCTTCCAACAATGAGCAGTTCTTC. It yields the protein CASSLALASNNEQFF. The variable domain in full, completed from reference TRBV5-1 and TRBJ2-1, reads KAGVTQTPRYLIKTRGQQVTLSCSPISGHRSVSWYQQTPGQGLQFLFEYFSETQRNKGNFPGRFSGRQFSNSRSEMNVSTLELGDSALYLCASSLALASNNEQFFGPGTRLTVL.

This sequence joins TRBV28 and TRBJ2-2; TRBD1 agrees at 11 bases. The germline V gene encodes CDR1 MDHEN and CDR2 SYDVKM. V was clipped by 7 bases and J by 4 bases; unmatched bases: 8. The CDR3 extends over 16 amino acids. The CDR3 is CASTLGGTGGTGELFF. CDR3 sequence (DNA): TGTGCCAGCACCCTGGGGGGGACAGGGGGCACCGGGGAGCTGTTTTTT.

The chain couples TRBV28 to TRBJ1-2; D gene unclear. V was trimmed by 2 bases and J by 0 bases, leaving 7 bases between them. Per the germline V gene, CDR1 is MDHEN and CDR2 is SYDVKM. There are 14 residues in the CDR3. DNA of the CDR3: TGTGCCAGCAGTTTAGGGCAGGCTAACTATGGCTACACCTTC. Protein: CASSLGQANYGYTF.

The chain employs TRBV6-5 and TRBJ2-3, with 11 bases fitting TRBD2. The CDR3 covers 15 residues. Per the germline V gene, CDR1 is MNHEY and CDR2 is SVGAGI. With 5 bases clipped from V and 4 bases from J, the junction kept 5 bases outside the gene matches. This CDR3 reads CASSVTSGSPDTQYF. CDR3 nucleotides: TGTGCCAGCAGTGTTACTAGCGGGAGTCCAGATACGCAGTATTTT.

The rearrangement links TRBV5-5 to TRBJ2-7; 7 bases line up with TRBD1. Trimming removed 4 bases from V and 3 bases from J; junction bases left unmatched: 10. Germline V gene lookup returns CDR1 SGHKS and CDR2 YYEKEE (reference sequence). The CDR3 covers 15 residues. This CDR3 reads CASSRTGFRDYEQYF. The CDR3 nucleotides read TGTGCCAGCAGCAGGACAGGTTTTCGCGACTACGAGCAGTACTTC.

The rearrangement links TRBV5-5 to TRBJ2-7; no clear D. The CDR3 length is 13 residues. In germline, CDR1 is SGHKS, CDR2 YYEKEE (reference sequence). Trimming shortened V by 2 bases and J by 5 bases, and 11 bases separated the two germline ends. The CDR3 DNA is TGTGCCAGCAGCTTCCCTAGTATCCACGAGCAGTACTTC. Protein: CASSFPSIHEQYF.

The rearrangement uses TRBV28 and TRBJ2-5, with D perhaps matching TRBD2 (6 bases). The ends were cut back, 8 bases at V and 3 bases at J, with 13 bases in the middle. Germline V gene sequence: CDR1 MDHEN, CDR2 SYDVKM. The CDR3 covers 13 residues. This chain's CDR3 is CASGGLIKETQYF. The CDR3 nucleotides read TGTGCCAGCGGGGGACTGATAAAAGAGACCCAGTACTTC.

The chain carries TRBV7-2 and TRBJ2-1; TRBD2 matches at 9 bases. CDR1 and CDR2 (germline): SGHTA, FQGNSA. V was clipped by 5 bases and J by 2 bases; unmatched bases: 7. This CDR3 region has 16 residues. CDR3 DNA sequence: TGTGCCAGCAGCCCAGTGGGCGGGAGGGCCTACAATGAGCAGTTCTTC. Translating it yields CASSPVGGRAYNEQFF. The full variable domain, completed using reference TRBV7-2 and TRBJ2-1, is GAGVSQSPSNKVTEKGKDVELRCDPISGHTALYWYRQSLGQGLEFLIYFQGNSAPDKSGLPSDRFSAERTGGSVSTLTIQRTQQEDSAVYLCASSPVGGRAYNEQFFGPGTRLTVL.

This clone was detected only once. V gene TRBV15 combines with J gene TRBJ2-7, with TRBD2 matching 7 bases. Germline assignment: CDR1 LNHNV and CDR2 YYDKDF (reference sequence). Trimming at V came to 1 base and at J to 1 base, leaving 4 bases not matched to a gene. This CDR3 has 15 residues. Here the CDR3 reads CATSRGAGESYEQYF. In DNA form, the CDR3 reads TGTGCCACCAGCAGAGGGGCGGGAGAGTCCTACGAGCAGTACTTC.

The rearrangement uses TRBV5-1 and TRBJ1-3, with a possible D match to TRBD1 (6 bases). Germline CDR1 reads SGHRS; CDR2 reads YFSETQ. V was clipped by 0 bases and J by 2 bases, with 12 bases between them. The CDR3 has 16 residues. The CDR3 bases are TGCGCCAGCAGCTTGGAGGGACAAATAACTGGAAACACCATATATTTT. It codes for CASSLEGQITGNTIYF.